The 18 T cell receptor beta chains listed next were all sequenced from one sample in a study of cytomegalovirus exposure and HLA in healthy donors. Primers included in the PCR were 60 Vbeta and 13 Jbeta primers. This table comes from immunoSEQ multiplex PCR, and its TCRdb copy is limited to in-frame clones, with some not included. The sample contains 120,000 or so clones, roughly 80% of which appear only once. The sample was PBMCs. All receptors come from a man aged 18 to 30 in good health and CMV-seropositive.

CDR3 sequence: CASSRTPNTGELFF. The CDR3 region has the DNA TGTGCCAGTAGTAGGACACCGAACACCGGGGAGCTGTTTTTT. The chain combines TRBV19 with TRBJ2-2; D possibly corresponds to TRBD1 (5 bases). Looked up from germline, CDR1 is LNHDA and CDR2 is SQIVND (reference sequence). Trimming left V 4 bases short and J 0 bases short, with 6 bases between. The CDR3 sequence is 14 residues long.

CDR3 coding DNA: TGCAGCGTTTCTACGGGTTACGAGCAGTACTTC. This translates into CSVSTGYEQYF. The rearrangement links TRBV29-1 to TRBJ2-7; no reliable D call. Trimming took off 5 bases at V and 4 bases at J, with 9 bases between the two ends. The CDR3 contains 11 residues. Looked up from germline, CDR1 is SQVTM and CDR2 is ANQGSEA.

The chain links TRBV4-1 to TRBJ2-7; 7 nucleotides match TRBD2. CDR1 is MGHRA, CDR2 YSYEKL, per germline. Unmatched junction bases numbered 7, after V lost 2 bases and J lost 3 bases. The CDR3 runs to 15 residues. The CDR3 DNA sequence: TGCGCCAGCAGCCAAACGTTAGCGGGTATCTACGAGCAGTACTTC. This encodes CASSQTLAGIYEQYF.

The genes are TRBV11-2 and TRBJ2-5; 8 bases align to TRBD2. The V gene end was trimmed by 1 base and the J gene end by 5 bases; junction bases not matched to a gene: 6. The CDR3 extends over 15 amino acids. Germline V gene lookup returns CDR1 SGHAT and CDR2 FQNNGV. This CDR3 reads CASSLVAGGQETQYF. DNA for the CDR3: TGTGCCAGCAGCTTAGTCGCGGGGGGCCAGGAGACCCAGTACTTC.

This clone was counted between two and nine times. This sequence joins TRBV7-9 and TRBJ1-2, with 7 bases lining up with TRBD1. Germline-derived CDR1 and CDR2 are SEHNR and FQNEAQ (reference sequence). CDR3 length: 15 residues. V gave up 5 bases and J gave up 8 bases; unmatched junction bases: 14. CDR3 DNA sequence: TGTGCCAGCAGCCCTTCCGGGACAGCTAACCACGGCTACACCTTC. This encodes CASSPSGTANHGYTF.

V gene TRBV5-4 combines with J gene TRBJ2-4; 7 nucleotides align to TRBD1. The length of the CDR3 is 14 residues. Germline assignment: CDR1 SGHNT and CDR2 YYREEE (reference sequence). Trimming cost V 5 bases and J 3 bases; bases outside gene matches: 5. The DNA for the CDR3 is TGTGCCAGCAGACAGGGGCTAGGCAAAAACATTCAGTACTTC. This sequence encodes CASRQGLGKNIQYF.

This clone was seen only a few times. This chain joins TRBV10-1 and TRBJ2-1; D possibly corresponds to TRBD2 (5 bases). Germline lookup yields CDR1 WNHNN and CDR2 SYGVQD (reference sequence). With 4 bases removed from V and 9 bases from J, the gap between germline ends came to 13 bases. There are 13 residues in the CDR3. The CDR3 bases are TGCGCCAGCAGTGCTACGAGGGAAAGTGAGCAGTTCTTC. Protein sequence: CASSATRESEQFF.

The gene calls are TRBV5-1 and TRBJ2-5, with 7 bases aligning to TRBD2. The J call is in doubt because the DNA end fits TRBJ2-7 better. Germline CDR1 and CDR2: SGHRS and YFSETQ. This CDR3 has 17 amino acids. CDR3 DNA sequence: TGCGCCAGCAGCTTGGGCGGATGGATCGGCGGGAGAGACGAGCAGTACTTC. This sequence encodes CASSLGGWIGGRDEQYF.

The chain combines TRBV9 with TRBJ2-7, with 8 bases fitting TRBD1. Germline V gene sequence: CDR1 SGDLS, CDR2 YYNGEE. V lost 7 bases and J lost 3; bases outside the gene matches: 9. CDR3 length: 14 residues. DNA for the CDR3: TGTGCCAGCGATCGCCAGGGGGCGATCTACGAGCAGTACTTC. Residues: CASDRQGAIYEQYF.

J is TRBJ1-4 and V is TRBV9; 12 nucleotides match TRBD1. The CDR3 is 18 residues long. In germline, CDR1 is SGDLS, CDR2 YYNGEE. Germline trimming cut 3 bases from V and 5 bases from J; bases unmatched to any gene: 11. The CDR3 region has the DNA TGTGCCAGCAGCGGGGGGACAGGGGGCGGTTGGGTGAATGAAAAACTGTTTTTT. Its protein product is CASSGGTGGGWVNEKLFF.

This clone has a single count. Compared with germline, one end of the junction differs, possibly owing to a read error. The V and J genes are TRBV11-2 and TRBJ2-7; 7 positions match TRBD1. There are 14 residues in the CDR3. Germline CDR1 reads SGHAT; CDR2 reads FQNNGV. For the CDR3, the DNA is TGTGCCAGCAGCCTAGACAGGGAAGCTGGCGAGCAGTACTTC. Its protein is CASSLDREAGEQYF.

This clone is a singleton in its sample. The junction and the germline gene differ at one end; a read error may be behind it. This sequence joins TRBV27 and TRBJ2-3; a weak D match, TRBD1 (5 bases). Germline V gene sequence: CDR1 MNHEY, CDR2 SMNVEV (reference sequence). There are 14 residues in the CDR3. As DNA, the CDR3 is TGTGCCAGCAGTTTCGCCAGGGTATCAGATACGCGGTATTTT. Its protein product is CASSFARVSDTRYF.

The chain has TRBV18 and TRBJ2-3; 8 nucleotides match TRBD1. Losses at the gene ends were 1 base for V and 3 bases for J; bases not matched to a gene: 6. Germline CDR1 is KGHSH and CDR2 is LQKENI. The CDR3 runs 16 residues. The CDR3 loop is CASSPLAGGLTDTQYF. CDR3 nucleotides: TGTGCCAGCTCACCACTCGCAGGGGGCCTTACAGATACGCAGTATTTT. The whole variable domain, filled in from reference TRBV18 and TRBJ2-3, reads NAGVMQNPRHLVRRRGQEARLRCSPMKGHSHVYWYRQLPEEGLKFMVYLQKENIIDESGMPKERFSAEFPKEGPSILRIQQVVRGDSAAYFCASSPLAGGLTDTQYFGPGTRLTVL.

Remarks on this clone: One end of the junction fails to match germline, which may point to a read error. The rearrangement joins TRBV14 to TRBJ1-1, with D possibly being TRBD1 (6 bases). There are 13 residues in the CDR3. The germline CDR1 and CDR2 sequences are SGHDN and FVKESK. The CDR3 sequence is CASSQNWDTEAFF. The CDR3 coding sequence is TGTGCCAGCAGCCAAAATTGGGACACCGAAGCTTTCTTT.

The genes are TRBV7-8 and TRBJ2-7, with 9 positions matching TRBD1. Germline loops: CDR1 SGHVS, CDR2 FQNEAQ. V lost 4 bases to trimming and J lost 11 bases; unmatched junction nucleotides: 12. The CDR3 totals 14 residues. The CDR3 here is CASSSPGQGLPKYF. CDR3 DNA: TGTGCCAGCAGCTCACCGGGACAGGGTCTTCCGAAGTACTTC.

This clone was seen repeatedly, ten times or more. The chain links TRBV7-9 to TRBJ1-2; possible D gene TRBD1, 6 bases. Trimming removed 5 bases from V and 8 bases from J, with 15 bases in between. The CDR3 totals 13 residues. Germline loops: CDR1 SEHNR, CDR2 FQNEAQ (reference sequence). CDR3 coding DNA: TGTGCCAGCAGCCGCCAGGGGCCGGGGGGCTACACCTTC. Translating it yields CASSRQGPGGYTF.

This chain links TRBV16 with TRBJ2-7; TRBD2 might be the D (6 bases). There are 16 residues in the CDR3. The ends were cut back, 1 base at V and 0 bases at J, with 13 bases in the middle. Germline values: CDR1 KGHSY, CDR2 FQNENV. In DNA, the CDR3 is TGTGCCAGCAGCCAATTCTCTAGCGCGGACTCCTACGAGCAGTACTTC. It encodes CASSQFSSADSYEQYF.

The rearrangement uses TRBV7-9 and TRBJ2-7; 8 nucleotides line up with TRBD1. The CDR3 runs to 14 residues. CDR1 SEHNR and CDR2 FQNEAQ come from the germline V gene (reference sequence). The V and J ends lost 5 bases and 6 bases, in that order; junction bases with no gene match: 9. This CDR3 is CASSVTGEGSEQYF. The CDR3 coding sequence is TGTGCCAGCAGCGTGACAGGGGAAGGAAGCGAGCAGTACTTC.